The clone carrying this T cell receptor (beta chain) was detected a few times. Semi-nested PCR with Nested Universal Primer A followed constant-region reverse priming of full-length variable regions. TCRdb recomputed calls from the 5' RACE reads with MiXCR, one row per CDR3 protein. The sample records over 55,000 distinct CDR3 sequences, about 28% being singletons. Germline lookup yields CDR1 MNHEY and CDR2 SVGAGI. V was clipped by 6 bases and J by 2 bases, with 5 bases between them. This CDR3 has 13 residues. Source material: tumor-infiltrating memory CD4+ T cells sorted from the breast tumor. The subset is: memory CD4+ T cells, CD4+CD45RO+CD25-. The receptor comes from a female donor with breast cancer. The gene calls are TRBV6-5 and TRBJ1-6; TRBD1 might be the D (5 bases). CDR3 sequence reads: CASRDTYNSPLHF. As DNA, the CDR3 is TGTGCCAGCAGGGACACCTATAATTCACCCCTCCACTTT.